This T cell receptor beta chain emerged from a study of T cells in Graves' hyperthyroidism and ophthalmopathy. Germline-derived CDR1 and CDR2 are SGHRS and YFSETQ. Trimming left V 3 bases short and J 0 bases short, with 13 bases between. CDR3 size: 16 residues. The blood specimen was taken at initial hyperthyroidism diagnosis, before any ophthalmopathy symptoms. The PBMCs were taken from more than 8 ml of fresh peripheral blood. There are a few counts of this clonotype. Amplification of TCR beta CDR3 regions used RNA as the template. Researchers ran a first-round RT-PCR on the TCR CDR3 using the HTBI primer set. TCRdb re-analysed the multiplex PCR reads in MiXCR, keeping a single row per CDR3 protein. Found here are about 580,000 distinct CDR3 sequences, 14% of them singletons; the top ten hold 5.8%.

The sequenced sample was blood. The receptor's source is a woman aged 25 to 45 with Graves' hyperthyroidism that later progressed to Graves' ophthalmopathy. J is TRBJ1-5 and V is TRBV5-1; D ambiguous. CDR3 sequence: CASSWQALDSNQPQHF. DNA of the CDR3: TGCGCCAGCAGCTGGCAAGCATTAGATAGCAATCAGCCCCAGCATTTT. The variable domain in full, with the rest retrieved from reference TRBV5-1 and TRBJ1-5, is KAGVTQTPRYLIKTRGQQVTLSCSPISGHRSVSWYQQTPGQGLQFLFEYFSETQRNKGNFPGRFSGRQFSNSRSEMNVSTLELGDSALYLCASSWQALDSNQPQHFGDGTRLSIL.